These 9 T cell receptor beta chains were all obtained from the same sample, sequenced in a study of neoadjuvant nivolumab and ipilimumab in lung cancer. The table came from immunoSEQ multiplex PCR; TCRdb's copy has only in-frame clones and leaves some out. This table holds under 50,000 clones, more than 85% found once. Sample: blood, taken before neoadjuvant nivolumab, alone or with ipilimumab. The receptors derive from an adult with non-small cell lung cancer. Some clones in this sample may be carry-over from other donors' samples.

This chain connects TRBV7-9 to TRBJ2-6; D not certain. Germline V CDR1 and CDR2: SEHNR, FQNEAQ (reference sequence). V was clipped by 5 bases and J by 1 base, with 9 bases between them. The CDR3 has 15 amino acids. The CDR3 reads CASSQGQSGANVLTF. CDR3 nucleotides: TGTGCCAGCAGCCAAGGGCAATCTGGGGCCAACGTCCTGACTTTC.

This clone showed up just a few times. The chain combines TRBV29-1 with TRBJ1-1; no firm D call. The V and J ends lost 4 bases and 7 bases respectively, with 7 bases between them. CDR1 is SQVTM and CDR2 is ANQGSEA in the germline V gene. The CDR3 runs to 10 residues. The CDR3 DNA reads TGCAGCGTTGTGAAGAGTGAAGCTTTCTTT. This sequence encodes CSVVKSEAFF.

On this clone: A far larger clone lies a single base away; this is likely a read error. V and J are TRBV5-4 and TRBJ2-3; TRBD2 aligns across 8 bases. Germline-derived CDR1 and CDR2 are SGHNT and YYREEE (reference sequence). This CDR3 has 16 residues. Trimming took 0 bases from V and 6 from J; bases not matched to a gene: 9. The CDR3: CASSLEGLGASDTQYF. In nucleotides, the CDR3 is TGTGCCAGCAGCTTGGAGGGACTAGGAGCGTCGGATACGCAGTATTTT.

The chain joins TRBV25-1 to TRBJ2-3, with 11 bases matching TRBD2. CDR3 length: 16 residues. V lost 6 bases to trimming and J lost 2 bases; unmatched junction nucleotides: 7. The germline gives CDR1 MGHDK, CDR2 SYGVNS. The DNA of the CDR3 is TGTGCCAGCAGCGTGGGGACTAGCGGCTACACAGATACGCAGTATTTT. Protein product: CASSVGTSGYTDTQYF.

This chain uses TRBV7-9 with TRBJ2-7; D not certain. The germline V and J ends were trimmed by 5 bases and 6 bases, with 17 bases remaining between them. Germline-derived CDR1 and CDR2 are SEHNR and FQNEAQ (reference sequence). The CDR3 has 14 amino acids. The CDR3 reads CASSLVGGWGEQYF. In nucleotides, the CDR3 is TGTGCCAGCAGCCTGGTGGGCGGCTGGGGCGAGCAGTACTTC.

This clone was observed once. The chain links TRBV5-1 to TRBJ2-6; D is undetermined. This CDR3 has 15 amino acids. CDR1 and CDR2 (germline): SGHRS, YFSETQ. Trimming took 0 bases from V and 0 from J, leaving 4 bases between them. The CDR3 nucleotides are TGCGCCAGCAGCTTGGGGGGCTCTGGGGCCAACGTCCTGACTTTC. It encodes CASSLGGSGANVLTF. Full variable domain (remainder filled in from reference TRBV5-1 and TRBJ2-6): KAGVTQTPRYLIKTRGQQVTLSCSPISGHRSVSWYQQTPGQGLQFLFEYFSETQRNKGNFPGRFSGRQFSNSRSEMNVSTLELGDSALYLCASSLGGSGANVLTFGAGSRLTVL.

The chain uses TRBV30 and TRBJ2-7; no firm D call. The V gene lost 0 bases and the J gene lost 5 bases, with 14 bases spanning the gap. Germline CDR1 and CDR2: GTSNPN and SVGIG (reference sequence). The CDR3 covers 14 residues. CDR3 nucleotides: TGTGCCTGGAGTGTATCCGGGCTCAGGAACGAGCAGTACTTC. Encoded protein: CAWSVSGLRNEQYF.

This clone has a handful of counts. This chain uses TRBV2 with TRBJ2-7; TRBD2 might be the D (5 bases). Per germline, CDR1 SNHLY and CDR2 FYNNEI. This CDR3 contains 14 residues. Trimming pared 3 bases from V and 1 base from J, leaving 10 bases between. CDR3 sequence reads: CASSDWTGSYEQYF. In DNA, the CDR3 is TGTGCCAGCAGTGACTGGACTGGATCCTACGAGCAGTACTTC.

This chain links TRBV4-1 with TRBJ1-2; perhaps TRBD1 as D (6 bases). CDR3 length: 14 residues. Germline assignment: CDR1 MGHRA and CDR2 YSYEKL. The V end lost 4 bases, the J end lost 6 bases, and 15 bases lay between the germline ends. As DNA, the CDR3 is TGCGCCAGCAGCCCCCCCCAAGGGGGGCATGGCTACACCTTC. It translates to CASSPPQGGHGYTF.